Shown below are 5 T cell receptor beta chains from a single sample sequenced in a study of CD8+ T cells in alopecia areata. As the sequencing template, cDNA was produced by extracting RNA and reverse transcribing it. Data came from immunoSEQ multiplex PCR; TCRdb stores just in-frame clones and leaves some out. The sample shows 120,000 to 150,000 clones, roughly 82% of them seen only once. The treatment: oral pan-JAK inhibitor, 5-10 mg twice daily. The sequenced sample was CD8+ T cells sorted from blood, obtained at week 4, from a patient treated with tofacitinib. These receptors all stem from a human donor with alopecia areata.

The chain employs TRBV29-1 and TRBJ2-7, with D tentatively TRBD1 (6 bases). The CDR3 extends over 13 amino acids. V dropped 3 bases and J dropped 0 bases, with 9 bases sitting between them. The germline CDR1 and CDR2 sequences are SQVTM and ANQGSEA. CDR3 sequence reads: CSVEGDNSYEQYF. CDR3 DNA sequence: TGCAGCGTTGAGGGGGACAACTCCTACGAGCAGTACTTC.

The chain is built from TRBV7-9 and TRBJ1-6; the D is unclear. This CDR3 has 12 amino acids. V was trimmed by 7 bases and J by 9 bases, leaving 10 bases between them. Germline values: CDR1 SEHNR, CDR2 FQNEAQ (reference sequence). CDR3 sequence reads: CASNDGFSPLHF. The CDR3 nucleotides read TGTGCCAGCAACGACGGGTTTTCACCCCTCCACTTT.

This clone was observed once. The chain has TRBV6-6 and TRBJ2-1; 11 bases align to TRBD2. Germline CDR1 is MNHNY and CDR2 is SVGAGI (reference sequence). There are 14 residues in the CDR3. The J segment lost 7 bases and the V segment lost 5 bases, leaving 4 bases of the junction unmatched. Here the CDR3 reads CASSRLAGKNEQFF. CDR3 nucleotides: TGTGCCAGCAGTCGACTAGCGGGGAAGAATGAGCAGTTCTTC.

V and J are TRBV2 and TRBJ1-4; 8 nucleotides align to TRBD1. The CDR3 sequence is 15 residues long. Germline V gene data show CDR1 as SNHLY and CDR2 as FYNNEI. V lost 3 bases, J lost 8 bases, and 8 bases stayed unmatched. CDR3 in amino acids: CASSDPDRAGEKLFF. In DNA form, the CDR3 reads TGTGCCAGCAGTGATCCGGACAGGGCGGGAGAAAAACTGTTTTTT.

The genes are TRBV27 and TRBJ1-5; tentative D call: TRBD1 (6 bases). Germline V gives CDR1 MNHEY, CDR2 SMNVEV (reference sequence). V lost 0 bases and J lost 6, with 9 bases in between. This CDR3 has 14 amino acids. CDR3 region: CASSLSRGGQPQHF. Here the CDR3 DNA reads TGTGCCAGCAGTTTATCCAGGGGAGGTCAGCCCCAGCATTTT.